The sample holds a few counts of the clone carrying this T cell receptor (beta chain). This entry comes from a study of blood T cell repertoires in COVID-19. Sequencing was performed with immunoSEQ multiplex PCR; in TCRdb, only in-frame clones are kept and a portion is missing. This table holds roughly 59,000 clones, more than 75% found once. The sequenced sample consisted of peripheral blood. The receptor's source is an elderly man with acute or convalescent COVID-19.

CDR3 sequence: CATSEGQTNEKLFF. CDR3 nucleotide sequence: TGTGCCACCAGTGAGGGACAGACTAATGAAAAACTGTTTTTT. The V call is TRBV24-1, the J call TRBJ1-4; 7 bases line up with TRBD1. V was pared by 4 bases and J by 2 bases, with 0 bases of the junction left unmatched. This CDR3 contains 14 residues. Per the germline V gene, CDR1 is KGHDR and CDR2 is SFDVKD.